The 30 T cell receptor beta chains listed next were all sequenced from one sample in a study of OX40 agonist ivuxolimab in advanced cancers. Produced via immunoSEQ multiplex PCR; TCRdb's table is partial and in-frame only. The table has some 85,000 clones, over 75% seen once; the top ten hold 2.3%. The source material was CD4+ or CD8+ T cells sorted from blood, sampled in a trial of the OX40 agonist ivuxolimab. The receptors come from an adult with an advanced solid tumor such as melanoma, head and neck, liver or kidney cancer.

The genes are TRBV4-3 and TRBJ2-1; 11 bases align to TRBD2. The CDR3 spans 17 residues. CDR1 is LGHNA, CDR2 YSLEER, per germline. Trimming at V came to 0 bases and at J to 9 bases, leaving 10 bases not matched to a gene. DNA of the CDR3: TGCGCCAGCAGCCAAGAAGTCCAGCTAGCGGGAGGAGGTGAGCAGTTCTTC. This sequence encodes CASSQEVQLAGGGEQFF.

The J gene is TRBJ2-2, the V gene TRBV25-1; D might be TRBD1 (6 bases). Germline V CDR1 and CDR2: MGHDK, SYGVNS. V was shortened by 6 bases and J by 4 bases, with 9 bases between the two germline ends. This CDR3 is built from 13 residues. CDR3 bases: TGTGCCAGCAGGGACAGTGCCACCGGGGAGCTGTTTTTT. Amino acids: CASRDSATGELFF.

In this sample, this clone turned up once. This rearrangement joins TRBV30 to TRBJ2-3, with D possibly matching TRBD1 (5 bases). V was trimmed by 1 base and J by 8 bases, leaving 13 bases between them. The CDR3 runs to 13 residues. CDR1 and CDR2 from the germline V gene are GTSNPN and SVGIG (reference sequence). The CDR3 here is CAWSAHGAGTQYF. CDR3 bases: TGTGCCTGGAGTGCCCATGGGGCCGGTACGCAGTATTTT.

This sequence joins TRBV11-3 and TRBJ2-5; D might be TRBD2 (6 bases). The CDR3 runs 13 residues. Trimming removed 5 bases at V and 5 bases at J, with 12 bases between. The germline V gene encodes CDR1 SGHNT and CDR2 YENEEA. This CDR3 is CASSPRGRETQYF. The CDR3 bases are TGTGCCAGCAGCCCACGAGGGAGGGAGACCCAGTACTTC.

The chain has TRBV5-8 and TRBJ2-5, with D perhaps TRBD2 (5 bases). Germline values: CDR1 SGHTS, CDR2 YDEGEE. The CDR3 has 15 amino acids. The V end was cut by 3 bases, the J end by 5 bases, with 17 bases between. CDR3 sequence (DNA): TGTGCCAGCAGCTCCTCAGTTTACGGGATCGAGACCCAGTACTTC. It encodes CASSSSVYGIETQYF.

V is TRBV6-5 and J is TRBJ2-1, with D possibly TRBD2 on 6 matching bases. CDR3 length: 15 amino acids. Germline V gene sequence: CDR1 MNHEY, CDR2 SVGAGI. The V end lost 0 bases, the J end lost 6 bases, and 12 bases lay between the germline ends. CDR3 protein: CASSYSRGPFNEQFF. Here the CDR3 DNA reads TGTGCCAGCAGTTACTCGCGGGGCCCGTTCAATGAGCAGTTCTTC.

The rearrangement joins TRBV7-2 to TRBJ1-2; TRBD1 is a possible D gene (5 bases). Germline lookup yields CDR1 SGHTA and CDR2 FQGNSA. There are 14 residues in the CDR3. Trimming took off 7 bases at V and 8 bases at J, with 20 bases between the two ends. This CDR3 reads CASIPLGGGYGYTF. CDR3 bases: TGTGCCAGCATCCCACTAGGCGGGGGGTACGGCTACACCTTC.

The chain carries TRBV9 and TRBJ2-1, with a tentative D call TRBD1 (5 bases). Trimming took off 0 bases at V and 10 bases at J, with 14 bases between the two ends. In germline, CDR1 is SGDLS, CDR2 YYNGEE. This CDR3 has 14 residues. The CDR3, as DNA: TGTGCCAGCAGCGTAGCTGCCCAGGGCAGAGAGCAGTTCTTC. Its translation: CASSVAAQGREQFF.

The rearrangement links TRBV5-1 to TRBJ1-1, with 8 bases aligning to TRBD1. CDR3 length: 14 amino acids. The junction had 9 bases not matched to a gene; V was cut back by 5 bases and J by 6 bases. Germline lookup yields CDR1 SGHRS and CDR2 YFSETQ. The CDR3 nucleotides read TGCGCCAGCAGGGACACAGGGGGACTCTCTGAAGCTTTCTTT. Its translation: CASRDTGGLSEAFF.

There are a few counts of this clone. The V gene is TRBV7-6, the J gene TRBJ1-3; D remains ambiguous. The CDR3 consists of 13 residues. The V end was cut by 6 bases, the J end by 4 bases, with 10 bases between. Germline V lookup: CDR1 SGHVS, CDR2 FNYEAQ. CDR3 in DNA: TGTGCCAGCAGGCTTGGTTCCGGAAACACCATATATTTT. Its translation is CASRLGSGNTIYF.

This chain connects TRBV28 to TRBJ2-3, with 10 positions matching TRBD2. Losses at the gene ends were 7 bases for V and 4 bases for J; bases not matched to a gene: 5. CDR3 size: 14 residues. CDR1 and CDR2 from the germline V gene are MDHEN and SYDVKM. CDR3 sequence: CASIPTSGADTQYF. The CDR3 coding sequence is TGTGCCAGCATCCCCACTAGCGGGGCAGATACGCAGTATTTT.

V gene TRBV7-3 combines with J gene TRBJ2-1; maybe TRBD1 (5 bases). The V and J ends lost 1 base and 8 bases respectively, with 12 bases between them. The CDR3 consists of 14 residues. Germline loops: CDR1 SGHTA, CDR2 FQGTGA. The CDR3 region is CASSLNMGQDEQFF. Written as DNA, the CDR3 is TGTGCCAGCAGCTTAAATATGGGGCAAGATGAGCAGTTCTTC.

The V call is TRBV4-1, the J call TRBJ2-7, with 10 positions matching TRBD2. After removal of 5 bases from V and 4 bases from J, the junction contained 23 bases not matched to a gene. The CDR3 totals 20 residues. Germline V gene lookup returns CDR1 MGHRA and CDR2 YSYEKL. CDR3 DNA: TGCGCCAGCAGCTCCGAGAAACGGGGGGGGCTAGCGGGAGTAGGGTACGAGCAGTACTTC. Amino acid sequence: CASSSEKRGGLAGVGYEQYF.

The rearrangement joins TRBV13 to TRBJ2-3; 8 bases fit TRBD2. Germline V CDR1 and CDR2: PRHDT, FYEKMQ (reference sequence). This CDR3 contains 16 residues. Trimming took 5 bases from V and 0 from J; bases not matched to a gene: 7. The CDR3 protein is CASSETSVSSTDTQYF. CDR3 bases: TGTGCCAGCAGCGAGACTAGCGTATCTAGCACAGATACGCAGTATTTT. Combining the CDR3 with reference TRBV13 and TRBJ2-3 gives the whole variable domain AAGVIQSPRHLIKEKRETATLKCYPIPRHDTVYWYQQGPGQDPQFLISFYEKMQSDKGSIPDRFSAQQFSDYHSELNMSSLELGDSALYFCASSETSVSSTDTQYFGPGTRLTVL.

The chain couples TRBV7-2 to TRBJ2-2; D call uncertain. CDR1 is SGHTA and CDR2 is FQGNSA in the germline V gene. CDR3 length: 13 residues. The V gene lost 5 bases and the J gene lost 5 bases, with 9 bases spanning the gap. The CDR3 loop reads CASSPFRTGELFF. CDR3 DNA sequence: TGTGCCAGCAGCCCCTTCCGGACCGGGGAGCTGTTTTTT. Full variable domain (remainder filled in from reference TRBV7-2 and TRBJ2-2): GAGVSQSPSNKVTEKGKDVELRCDPISGHTALYWYRQSLGQGLEFLIYFQGNSAPDKSGLPSDRFSAERTGGSVSTLTIQRTQQEDSAVYLCASSPFRTGELFFGEGSRLTVL.

The rearrangement joins TRBV7-9 to TRBJ1-1; D gene ambiguous. This CDR3 contains 16 residues. V was pared by 3 bases and J by 1 base, with 15 bases between. Germline CDR1 SEHNR, CDR2 FQNEAQ (reference sequence). The CDR3 coding sequence is TGTGCCAGCAGCTTGCCGTACACAAGATCGAACACTGAAGCTTTCTTT. Translating it yields CASSLPYTRSNTEAFF.

The V gene is TRBV6-5, the J gene TRBJ2-1, with D perhaps given as TRBD1 or TRBD2 (5 bases each). Germline CDR1 MNHEY, CDR2 SVGAGI. Between the trimmed V and J ends, which lost 0 bases and 12 bases, there was a span of 15 bases. The CDR3 sequence is 14 residues long. CDR3 loop: CASSYSRALGPQFF. The CDR3 DNA reads TGTGCCAGCAGTTACTCGAGAGCATTGGGACCGCAGTTCTTC.

V is TRBV28 and J is TRBJ1-2, with TRBD1 matching over 8 bases. This CDR3 contains 15 residues. The trim removed 6 bases at V and 4 bases at J, leaving 10 bases unmatched. Germline V gene data show CDR1 as MDHEN and CDR2 as SYDVKM. CDR3 nucleotides: TGTGCCAGCAGCTCCCCTCAGGGGGCAAGCTATGGCTACACCTTC. Translated, it gives CASSSPQGASYGYTF.

The genes are TRBV18 and TRBJ2-7; 8 positions agree with TRBD2. CDR1 and CDR2 (germline): KGHSH, LQKENI. V dropped 3 bases and J dropped 2; count of bases not matched to a gene: 3. This CDR3 is built from 14 residues. CDR3 sequence (DNA): TGTGCCAGCTCACCCACTAGCGGACCCTACGAGCAGTACTTC. Translating gives CASSPTSGPYEQYF. Supplemented by reference TRBV18 and TRBJ2-7, the full variable domain reads NAGVMQNPRHLVRRRGQEARLRCSPMKGHSHVYWYRQLPEEGLKFMVYLQKENIIDESGMPKERFSAEFPKEGPSILRIQQVVRGDSAAYFCASSPTSGPYEQYFGPGTRLTVT.

V gene TRBV18 combines with J gene TRBJ2-7, with D uncertain. Germline V CDR1 and CDR2: KGHSH, LQKENI. This CDR3 is built from 15 residues. V shed 0 bases and J shed 3 bases, with 12 bases lying between them. The CDR3 reads CASSPPYSPGYEQYF. CDR3 in DNA: TGTGCCAGCTCACCACCATATAGCCCGGGCTACGAGCAGTACTTC.

The V call is TRBV7-2, the J call TRBJ1-2, with a weak D call TRBD1 (5 bases). The CDR3 runs 15 residues. Germline lookup yields CDR1 SGHTA and CDR2 FQGNSA. Deletions cut 0 bases from V and 3 bases from J, with 11 bases between. The CDR3 reads CASSLAAGSYYGYTF. The CDR3 nucleotides are TGTGCCAGCAGCTTAGCGGCAGGGAGTTACTATGGCTACACCTTC.

The chain carries TRBV4-1 and TRBJ2-5, with TRBD1 matching over 9 bases. Germline V lookup: CDR1 MGHRA, CDR2 YSYEKL. V was clipped by 0 bases and J by 4 bases; unmatched bases: 9. This CDR3 has 17 residues. In nucleotides, the CDR3 is TGCGCCAGCAGCCAAGATCTGGGACAGGGCGTTGGAGAGACCCAGTACTTC. Protein sequence: CASSQDLGQGVGETQYF.

The chain uses TRBV6-6 and TRBJ2-7; perhaps D is TRBD1 or TRBD2 (5 bases each). V lost 8 bases and J 4 bases, leaving 21 bases between the germline ends. CDR3 length equals 15 residues. Per germline, CDR1 MNHNY and CDR2 SVGAGI (reference sequence). The CDR3 DNA reads TGTGCCAGCCGCCCCTCGAGGGGCCCCATTTACGAGCAGTACTTC. It yields the protein CASRPSRGPIYEQYF.

V and J are TRBV11-2 and TRBJ2-3; D uncertain. Deletions cut 1 base from V and 6 bases from J, with 2 bases between. Germline V gene data show CDR1 as SGHAT and CDR2 as FQNNGV. There are 11 residues in the CDR3. This chain's CDR3 is CASSLGDTQYF. CDR3 DNA sequence: TGTGCCAGCAGCTTAGGGGATACGCAGTATTTT.

This chain connects TRBV2 to TRBJ2-3; 9 positions match TRBD1. CDR3 size: 16 residues. The V gene end was trimmed by 8 bases and the J gene end by 5 bases; junction bases not matched to a gene: 14. CDR1 SNHLY and CDR2 FYNNEI come from the germline V gene. CDR3 amino acids: CASLSFRDRVGDTQYF. CDR3 nucleotide sequence: TGTGCCAGCCTATCTTTCCGGGACAGGGTAGGAGATACGCAGTATTTT.

The CDR3 reads CASSLEQGPSYEQYF. In DNA form, the CDR3 reads TGCGCCAGCAGCTTGGAGCAGGGACCCTCCTACGAGCAGTACTTC. The genes are TRBV5-1 and TRBJ2-7; the D call may be TRBD1 or TRBD2 (5 bases each). This CDR3 comprises 15 residues. In germline, CDR1 is SGHRS, CDR2 YFSETQ. V shed 0 bases and J shed 0 bases, with 10 bases lying between them.

This chain joins TRBV5-5 and TRBJ2-3, with 7 nucleotides matching TRBD1. The germline CDR1 and CDR2 sequences are SGHKS and YYEKEE (reference sequence). The CDR3 has 14 amino acids. J was trimmed by 2 bases and V by 5 bases; bases with no gene match: 5. CDR3 in amino acids: CASSRGQATDTQYF. The CDR3 region has the DNA TGTGCCAGCAGTCGAGGACAGGCCACAGATACGCAGTATTTT.

CDR3 region: CASSLSVVGANVLTF. The CDR3 DNA sequence: TGTGCCAGCAGCTTATCTGTCGTTGGGGCCAACGTCCTGACTTTC. The rearrangement uses TRBV7-9 and TRBJ2-6, with D unresolved. CDR3 length: 15 residues. Germline CDR1 is SEHNR and CDR2 is FQNEAQ (reference sequence). The ends were cut back, 2 bases at V and 3 bases at J, with 8 bases in the middle.

The rearrangement links TRBV7-3 to TRBJ2-5, with no clear D. This CDR3 has 13 residues. Germline assignment: CDR1 SGHTA and CDR2 FQGTGA. V shed 4 bases and J shed 1 base, with 7 bases lying between them. The CDR3 DNA follows: TGTGCCAGCAGCTACCGGACCCAAGAGACCCAGTACTTC. It translates to CASSYRTQETQYF.

This chain uses TRBV10-3 with TRBJ2-6, with D possibly TRBD1 on 6 matching bases. The V and J ends lost 0 bases and 0 bases respectively, with 27 bases between them. The length of the CDR3 is 23 residues. Germline V gene data show CDR1 as ENHRY and CDR2 as SYGVKD. The CDR3 DNA follows: TGTGCCATCAGTGAGTCGGTGGGCAGGGGATCATCTCAAGGGGCCTCTGGGGCCAACGTCCTGACTTTC. It specifies CAISESVGRGSSQGASGANVLTF.